The 31 T cell receptor beta chains in this list originate from one sample, sequenced in a study of cytomegalovirus exposure and HLA in healthy donors. Researchers ran the PCR with 60 Vbeta and 13 Jbeta primers. TCRdb's table, derived via immunoSEQ multiplex PCR, lists solely in-frame clones and lacks some. Among around 120,000 clones, about 80% were seen once, and the ten largest hold 2.5% to 3.5%. Sequencing input: PBMCs. These receptors all come from a woman in her thirties or forties in good health and CMV-seropositive.

V and J are TRBV7-9 and TRBJ1-5; D uncertain. With 6 bases removed from V and 6 bases from J, the gap between germline ends came to 18 bases. The germline CDR1 and CDR2 sequences are SEHNR and FQNEAQ (reference sequence). The CDR3 consists of 15 residues. CDR3 loop: CASSPGSEGGQPQHF. In DNA, the CDR3 is TGTGCCAGCAGTCCCGGGTCAGAGGGCGGTCAGCCCCAGCATTTT.

The rearrangement joins TRBV5-4 to TRBJ1-5, with 9 bases lining up with TRBD1. This CDR3 contains 13 residues. With 0 bases clipped from V and 11 bases from J, the junction kept 3 bases outside the gene matches. From germline, CDR1 is SGHNT and CDR2 YYREEE (reference sequence). CDR3 loop: CASSLAGTGSQHF. CDR3 nucleotide sequence: TGTGCCAGCAGCTTGGCCGGGACAGGGTCCCAGCATTTT.

This clone has just a few counts. This chain links TRBV5-1 with TRBJ1-4; D gene uncertain. Looked up from germline, CDR1 is SGHRS and CDR2 is YFSETQ. The V end lost 0 bases, the J end lost 3 bases, and 6 bases lay between the germline ends. The CDR3 runs to 14 residues. CDR3 coding DNA: TGCGCCAGCAGCTTGGAGAGGGCTAATGAAAAACTGTTTTTT. This encodes CASSLERANEKLFF.

The chain has TRBV30 and TRBJ1-2; 7 nucleotides agree with TRBD1. Per the germline V gene, CDR1 is GTSNPN and CDR2 is SVGIG (reference sequence). V lost 2 bases, J lost 5 bases, and 8 bases stayed unmatched. The CDR3 extends over 14 amino acids. The CDR3 nucleotides read TGTGCCTGGAGTAATATAGGGGGCGCGTATGGCTACACCTTC. Its protein is CAWSNIGGAYGYTF.

The chain combines TRBV6-5 with TRBJ1-1; possible D gene TRBD1, 5 bases. In germline, CDR1 is MNHEY, CDR2 SVGAGI. V gave up 4 bases and J gave up 0 bases, with 9 bases separating them. This CDR3 region has 14 residues. For the CDR3, the DNA is TGTGCCAGCAGTTTAGGACACCTGAACACTGAAGCTTTCTTT. Encoded protein: CASSLGHLNTEAFF.

This clone was counted a single time. CDR3 protein: CASSEADYSYEQYF. The CDR3 nucleotides are TGCGCCAGCAGTGAGGCAGACTACTCCTACGAGCAGTACTTC. The rearrangement uses TRBV5-1 and TRBJ2-7, with D possibly TRBD2 on 5 matching bases. Deletions cut 5 bases from V and 0 bases from J, with 12 bases between. The CDR3 loop spans 14 amino acids. The germline V gene encodes CDR1 SGHRS and CDR2 YFSETQ.

CDR3 sequence reads: CASSENLPGIEQYF. CDR3 bases: TGTGCCAGCAGTGAGAACCTCCCGGGGATCGAGCAGTACTTC. The V call is TRBV2, the J call TRBJ2-7; perhaps TRBD2 as D (5 bases). This CDR3 is 14 amino acids long. The V end lost 3 bases, the J end lost 6 bases, and 15 bases lay between the germline ends. The germline gives CDR1 SNHLY, CDR2 FYNNEI. Full variable domain (missing parts from reference TRBV2 and TRBJ2-7): EPEVTQTPSHQVTQMGQEVILRCVPISNHLYFYWYRQILGQKVEFLVSFYNNEISEKSEIFDDQFSVERPDGSNFTLKIRSTKLEDSAMYFCASSENLPGIEQYFGPGTRLTVT.

This clone was detected once. This chain joins TRBV30 and TRBJ2-3, with D perhaps TRBD2 (5 bases). Trimming stripped 4 bases from V and 6 bases from J, with 14 bases between. CDR3 length equals 13 residues. The V gene's germline CDR1 is GTSNPN and CDR2 SVGIG (reference sequence). The CDR3 DNA reads as TGTGCCTGGATAAGGCTAGCTGGGGATACGCAGTATTTT. Protein: CAWIRLAGDTQYF.

CDR3 DNA: TGTGCCAGCAGCTTAGAGGCGAGGTACGAGCAGTACTTC. Protein product: CASSLEARYEQYF. The V and J genes are TRBV7-2 and TRBJ2-7; D is ambiguous. Trimming left V 1 base short and J 4 bases short, with 8 bases between. CDR1 is SGHTA, CDR2 FQGNSA, per germline. This CDR3 has 13 amino acids.

This clone was seen just once. The gene calls are TRBV7-8 and TRBJ1-4; TRBD1 is a possible D gene (5 bases). The CDR3 is made up of 16 amino acids. V gave up 4 bases and J gave up 1 base, with 13 bases separating them. CDR1 is SGHVS and CDR2 is FQNEAQ in the germline V gene. This chain's CDR3 is CASSSQGVLTNEKLFF. CDR3 sequence (DNA): TGTGCCAGCAGCTCACAAGGGGTGTTAACTAATGAAAAACTGTTTTTT.

The chain has TRBV30 and TRBJ1-3; D not certain. The CDR3 runs to 11 residues. The germline gives CDR1 GTSNPN, CDR2 SVGIG (reference sequence). The V end lost 4 bases, the J end lost 8 bases, and 9 bases lay between the germline ends. The CDR3 DNA reads TGTGCCTGGACCCCCCGAGACACCATATATTTT. Translating gives CAWTPRDTIYF. Full variable domain (remainder filled in from reference TRBV30 and TRBJ1-3): SQTIHQWPATLVQPVGSPLSLECTVEGTSNPNLYWYRQAAGRGLQLLFYSVGIGQISSEVPQNLSASRPQDRQFILSSKKLLLSDSGFYLCAWTPRDTIYFGEGSWLTVV.

The V and J genes are TRBV29-1 and TRBJ1-5; 7 nucleotides agree with TRBD1. There are 14 residues in the CDR3. Per germline, CDR1 SQVTM and CDR2 ANQGSEA. V shed 4 bases and J 3 bases; nucleotides not matched to a gene: 6. CDR3 coding DNA: TGCAGCGTTGGTATCGGGACAGACAATCAGCCCCAGCATTTT. This sequence encodes CSVGIGTDNQPQHF.

This clone was observed once. The chain uses TRBV5-1 and TRBJ1-1, with D unresolved. This CDR3 comprises 14 residues. V was pared by 0 bases and J by 0 bases, with 6 bases between. The germline CDR1 and CDR2 sequences are SGHRS and YFSETQ. CDR3 nucleotide sequence: TGCGCCAGCAGCTTGGACACGCTGAACACTGAAGCTTTCTTT. Its protein is CASSLDTLNTEAFF.

This clone appeared a few times. This chain joins TRBV28 and TRBJ1-2; 7 bases are shared with TRBD1. The CDR3 is made up of 14 amino acids. V shed 6 bases, J shed 3 bases, and the junction held 7 bases outside the gene matches. CDR1 is MDHEN and CDR2 is SYDVKM in the germline V gene. The CDR3 bases are TGTGCCAGCAGCCCCACAGGGGCCCACTATGGCTACACCTTC. This encodes CASSPTGAHYGYTF.

The count of this clone is one. V usage is TRBV6-6 and J usage is TRBJ2-3, with TRBD2 identical over 8 bases. The junction had 16 bases not matched to a gene; V was cut back by 6 bases and J by 8 bases. Germline V gene sequence: CDR1 MNHNY, CDR2 SVGAGI (reference sequence). This CDR3 spans 16 amino acids. The CDR3 DNA sequence: TGTGCCAGCAGCCCCCCGATCGCGGGAGGACGGGCTACGCAGTATTTT. Its translation: CASSPPIAGGRATQYF.

The chain employs TRBV27 and TRBJ1-6; no reliable D call. This CDR3 region has 15 residues. Germline-derived CDR1 and CDR2 are MNHEY and SMNVEV (reference sequence). V was pared by 4 bases and J by 4 bases, with 11 bases between. CDR3: CASSYEGLYNSPLHF. CDR3 sequence (DNA): TGTGCCAGCAGTTACGAGGGCCTATATAATTCACCCCTCCACTTT.

The rearrangement links TRBV5-1 to TRBJ2-7; 7 bases line up with TRBD1. Trimming at V came to 4 bases and at J to 3 bases, leaving 4 bases not matched to a gene. Germline CDR1 SGHRS, CDR2 YFSETQ. The CDR3 is made up of 13 amino acids. CDR3 loop: CASSEGASYEQYF. The DNA for the CDR3 is TGCGCCAGCAGCGAGGGGGCAAGCTACGAGCAGTACTTC. The whole variable domain, filled in from reference TRBV5-1 and TRBJ2-7, reads KAGVTQTPRYLIKTRGQQVTLSCSPISGHRSVSWYQQTPGQGLQFLFEYFSETQRNKGNFPGRFSGRQFSNSRSEMNVSTLELGDSALYLCASSEGASYEQYFGPGTRLTVT.

V and J are TRBV7-9 and TRBJ1-6; 8 bases agree with TRBD1. The length of the CDR3 is 17 residues. The V and J ends lost 4 bases and 10 bases, in that order; junction bases with no gene match: 15. Germline values: CDR1 SEHNR, CDR2 FQNEAQ (reference sequence). The CDR3 reads CASSSLQLTGGGSPLHF. The CDR3, as DNA: TGTGCCAGCAGCTCGTTGCAGCTTACAGGGGGTGGGTCACCCCTCCACTTT.

V gene TRBV7-6 combines with J gene TRBJ2-7; D is possibly TRBD1 (5 bases). The CDR3 is 15 amino acids. The germline CDR1 and CDR2 sequences are SGHVS and FNYEAQ. V was shortened by 0 bases and J by 4 bases, with 13 bases between the two germline ends. CDR3 in DNA: TGTGCCAGCAGCTTAGCGGAAGGGGAAGGGTACGAGCAGTACTTC. It yields the protein CASSLAEGEGYEQYF.

This sequence joins TRBV10-2 and TRBJ1-2, with D unresolved. Germline V gene data show CDR1 as WSHSY and CDR2 as SAAADI. The V end lost 1 base, the J end lost 2 bases, and 5 bases lay between the germline ends. This CDR3 has 13 residues. CDR3 bases: TGCGCCAGCAGTGAGTACACAAACTATGGCTACACCTTC. Its protein product is CASSEYTNYGYTF.

This rearrangement joins TRBV19 to TRBJ1-1, with 9 bases matching TRBD1. The CDR3 spans 16 residues. CDR1 LNHDA and CDR2 SQIVND come from the germline V gene (reference sequence). Trimming cost V 8 bases and J 2 bases; bases outside gene matches: 12. CDR3 in amino acids: CASLDRDRVYNTEAFF. The CDR3 DNA is TGTGCCAGTTTAGACCGGGACAGGGTATACAACACTGAAGCTTTCTTT.

The table lists this clone with a few counts. The junction differs from germline at one of its ends, possibly a read error. The chain uses TRBV7-7 and TRBJ1-4, with TRBD1 matching over 10 bases. The CDR3 is 14 residues long. Germline V gene data show CDR1 as SSHAT and CDR2 as FNYEAQ (reference sequence). The CDR3 loop reads CASSLGTGDEKLFF. The CDR3 DNA reads TGTGCTAGCAGCTTAGGGACAGGGGATGAAAAACTGTTTTTT.

This clone has just one count. The genes are TRBV10-3 and TRBJ2-3; 10 bases are shared with TRBD2. This CDR3 has 13 residues. The V gene's germline CDR1 is ENHRY and CDR2 SYGVKD. With V trimmed by 6 bases and J by 6 bases, 3 bases remained unmatched. CDR3 protein: CAIRLAGSDTQYF. CDR3 sequence (DNA): TGTGCCATCAGACTAGCGGGGTCCGATACGCAGTATTTT.

This chain connects TRBV5-6 to TRBJ1-3, with a possible D match to TRBD1 (5 bases). Trimming left V 4 bases short and J 4 bases short, with 15 bases between. Germline V lookup: CDR1 SGHDT, CDR2 YYEEEE. This CDR3 contains 15 residues. CDR3 protein: CASSTGHHGGNTIYF. CDR3 sequence (DNA): TGTGCCAGCAGCACCGGACATCACGGGGGAAACACCATATATTTT.

The chain employs TRBV6-5 and TRBJ1-6, with TRBD1 identical over 10 bases. The germline gives CDR1 MNHEY, CDR2 SVGAGI. V lost 7 bases, J lost 9 bases, and 6 bases stayed unmatched. The CDR3 totals 14 residues. This chain's CDR3 is CASTPGQGISPLHF. CDR3 bases: TGTGCCAGCACCCCGGGACAGGGGATTTCACCCCTCCACTTT.

J is TRBJ2-7 and V is TRBV7-9, with 12 positions matching TRBD2. After removal of 5 bases from V and 2 bases from J, the junction contained 4 bases not matched to a gene. The CDR3 is made up of 15 amino acids. The germline CDR1 and CDR2 sequences are SEHNR and FQNEAQ (reference sequence). For the CDR3, the DNA is TGTGCCAGCAGCACACTAGCGGGGGGTACCTACGAGCAGTACTTC. The encoded protein is CASSTLAGGTYEQYF.

V and J are TRBV2 and TRBJ1-4, with D possibly matching TRBD1 (5 bases). The CDR3 contains 14 residues. V lost 5 bases and J lost 5, with 12 bases in between. Germline-derived CDR1 and CDR2 are SNHLY and FYNNEI. CDR3 in DNA: TGTGCCAGCAGTACTTTTAAGGGGAATGAAAAACTGTTTTTT. Protein product: CASSTFKGNEKLFF. The whole variable domain, remainder taken from reference TRBV2 and TRBJ1-4, is EPEVTQTPSHQVTQMGQEVILRCVPISNHLYFYWYRQILGQKVEFLVSFYNNEISEKSEIFDDQFSVERPDGSNFTLKIRSTKLEDSAMYFCASSTFKGNEKLFFGSGTQLSVL.

This clone was recorded only once. The chain joins TRBV5-1 to TRBJ2-7, with a weak D call TRBD2 (6 bases). The V gene lost 4 bases and the J gene lost 4 bases, with 15 bases spanning the gap. The CDR3 is 14 amino acids. The germline CDR1 and CDR2 sequences are SGHRS and YFSETQ. CDR3 in amino acids: CASSPVRGSYEQYF. The CDR3 region has the DNA TGCGCCAGCAGCCCAGTCCGGGGGTCGTACGAGCAGTACTTC. The full variable domain, with the rest looked up from reference TRBV5-1 and TRBJ2-7, is KAGVTQTPRYLIKTRGQQVTLSCSPISGHRSVSWYQQTPGQGLQFLFEYFSETQRNKGNFPGRFSGRQFSNSRSEMNVSTLELGDSALYLCASSPVRGSYEQYFGPGTRLTVT.

V gene TRBV2 combines with J gene TRBJ2-7; 7 bases map to TRBD1. The CDR3 is 12 residues long. Trimming removed 6 bases from V and 6 bases from J; junction bases left unmatched: 5. Germline-derived CDR1 and CDR2 are SNHLY and FYNNEI. The CDR3 loop is CASRVGQFEQYF. CDR3 DNA: TGTGCCAGCAGAGTGGGACAGTTCGAGCAGTACTTC.

V usage is TRBV6-1 and J usage is TRBJ1-2; 7 bases line up with TRBD1. The V gene end was trimmed by 2 bases and the J gene end by 4 bases; junction bases not matched to a gene: 4. There are 14 residues in the CDR3. Germline V gives CDR1 MNHNS, CDR2 SASEGT. For the CDR3, the DNA is TGTGCCAGCAGTGAACGGGACAGTGCCTATGGCTACACCTTC. It codes for CASSERDSAYGYTF.

This clone has just a few counts. This chain joins TRBV27 and TRBJ2-7; TRBD2 matches 12 bases. CDR3 length equals 14 residues. Germline CDR1 and CDR2: MNHEY and SMNVEV (reference sequence). Germline trimming cut 6 bases from V and 4 bases from J; bases unmatched to any gene: 4. The DNA of the CDR3 is TGTGCCAGCAGGACTAGCGGGAGCTATTACGAGCAGTACTTC. Translated, it gives CASRTSGSYYEQYF.